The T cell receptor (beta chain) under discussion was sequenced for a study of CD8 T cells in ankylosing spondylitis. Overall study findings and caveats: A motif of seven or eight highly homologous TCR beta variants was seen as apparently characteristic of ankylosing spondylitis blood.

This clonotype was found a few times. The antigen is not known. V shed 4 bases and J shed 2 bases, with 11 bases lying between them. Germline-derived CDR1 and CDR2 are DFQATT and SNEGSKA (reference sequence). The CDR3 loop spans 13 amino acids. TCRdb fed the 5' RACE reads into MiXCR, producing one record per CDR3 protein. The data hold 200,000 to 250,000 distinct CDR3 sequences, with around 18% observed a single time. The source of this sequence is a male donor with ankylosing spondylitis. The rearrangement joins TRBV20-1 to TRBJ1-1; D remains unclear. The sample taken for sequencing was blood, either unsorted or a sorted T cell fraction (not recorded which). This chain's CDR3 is CSAIGSRNTEAFF. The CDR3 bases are TGCAGTGCTATCGGGTCGAGAAACACTGAAGCTTTCTTT.